This T cell receptor beta chain was sequenced for a study of long-term antiretroviral therapy in people with HIV. The ends were cut back, 0 bases at V and 2 bases at J, with 5 bases in the middle. This CDR3 has 13 amino acids. CDR1 and CDR2 from the germline V gene are SGHRS and YFSETQ. The assay used was immunoSEQ (version v3.0), run at survey level. Assay: immunoSEQ multiplex PCR; the TCRdb copy retains only in-frame clones and omits some. The sample has around 21,000 clones; more than 65% are singletons. This TCR derives from a man aged 45 to 65 with HIV. The input for sequencing was unsorted PBMCs, taken at the start of antiretroviral therapy. V is TRBV5-1 and J is TRBJ1-1; the D is unclear. The CDR3 nucleotides are TGCGCCAGCAGCTTGGAGGGAAACACTGAAGCTTTCTTT. Residues: CASSLEGNTEAFF.